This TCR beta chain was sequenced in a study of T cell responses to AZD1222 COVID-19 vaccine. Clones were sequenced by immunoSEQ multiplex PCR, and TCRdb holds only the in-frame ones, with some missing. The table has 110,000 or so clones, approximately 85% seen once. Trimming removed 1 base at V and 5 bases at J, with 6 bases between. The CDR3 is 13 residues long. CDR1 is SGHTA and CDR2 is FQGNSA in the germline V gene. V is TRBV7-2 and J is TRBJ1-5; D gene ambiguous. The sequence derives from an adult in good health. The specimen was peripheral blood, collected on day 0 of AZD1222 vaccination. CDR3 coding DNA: TGTGCCAGCAGCTTAGATCTGGATCAGCCCCAGCATTTT. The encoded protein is CASSLDLDQPQHF.